This T cell receptor beta chain was documented in a study of blood T cell repertoires in COVID-19 (dated by TCRdb to the early 2020s). For the wider study: The collaborator samples originated in the United States, Italy and Spain and spanned the acute and convalescent phases of COVID-19. Where available, HLA class I and class II types were taken from metadata supplied by the sample provider and were not determined by assay-based typing. Sample metadata almost always included a de-identified subject ID, COVID-19 status, age in years and sex. Deeply sampled blood TCRbeta repertoires from subjects exposed to, actively infected with, or recovered from COVID-19 were included in the dataset. The prospective study material was composed of cDNA or gDNA derived from T cells, B-cell-depleted T cells, or PBMCs. Samples came from the ongoing ImmuneRACE study (first 160 participants) plus 1,254 subjects from 6 global collaborators. A freely available public database, intended as a resource for researchers studying the immune response to SARS-CoV-2, is where the repertoires were released.

Summary of the overall study and its limitations: How much clinical and demographic metadata was included differed by source and by participant, and the metadata was provided uncurated.

In the prospective study, participants were about 18 to 95 years old, resided in 20 to 30 geographic areas of the United States, and were enrolled through a virtual design. In the prospective study, participants were assigned to cohorts based on the clinical history participants reported in a screening survey and a study questionnaire. Recovered participants in ImmuneRACE Cohort 3 were defined as having two consecutive negative NP/OP PCR tests, clearance from a healthcare professional, or resolution of symptoms. Each participant in the prospective study had whole blood, serum and a nasopharyngeal or oropharyngeal swab collected by mobile phlebotomists. Additional blood draws and questionnaires over an approximately two-month period could optionally be provided by prospective study participants. Before DNA extraction, blood samples from the prospective study were shipped at room temperature or frozen.

Reading the germline V gene gives CDR1 MDHEN and CDR2 SYDVKM. Unmatched junction bases come to 9, with V trimmed by 4 bases and J by 5 bases. The CDR3 runs 15 amino acids, cysteine and phenylalanine included. The entry retains the CDR3 DNA only, 45 bases that are in frame from base 1. Comment on this clone: The antigen it recognizes is unknown. No base qualities exist here, and no much larger clone lies one base off it.

TCRbeta CDR3 regions were amplified from genomic DNA using the immunoSEQ Assay, a bias-controlled multiplex PCR. Concerning the study's data processing: Within the assay, amplification of reference gene primers was used to estimate how many nucleated cells each sample contained. To quantify the absolute abundance of each unique TCRbeta CDR3 rearrangement, sequence reads were collapsed and filtered. For each sample, productive Simpson clonality was calculated as the square root of Simpson's diversity index across productive rearrangements. Held by TCRdb, this immuneACCESS table contains in-frame sequences only and omits some clones. Under half of the omission traces to an unresolved V gene where checked; the cause of the rest is unknown. The V and J calls and clone size come from that table; D and trimming were worked out from the DNA. This sample is represented by 250,000 to 300,000 clones; roughly 90% of them were singletons. Together, the top ten hold 1% to 1.3% of the sample.

This clonotype was sampled from a woman aged 30 to 39 who had recovered from COVID-19. The sample was PBMCs or T cells enriched from blood (not recorded which). The chain was built from TRBV28 and TRBJ2-5; TRBD2 fits 8 bases in the junction. The sequence in DNA is TGTGCCAGCAGTTCGCCAGCGGGAGTGACTGAGACCCAGTACTTC. Its protein product is CASSSPAGVTETQYF.